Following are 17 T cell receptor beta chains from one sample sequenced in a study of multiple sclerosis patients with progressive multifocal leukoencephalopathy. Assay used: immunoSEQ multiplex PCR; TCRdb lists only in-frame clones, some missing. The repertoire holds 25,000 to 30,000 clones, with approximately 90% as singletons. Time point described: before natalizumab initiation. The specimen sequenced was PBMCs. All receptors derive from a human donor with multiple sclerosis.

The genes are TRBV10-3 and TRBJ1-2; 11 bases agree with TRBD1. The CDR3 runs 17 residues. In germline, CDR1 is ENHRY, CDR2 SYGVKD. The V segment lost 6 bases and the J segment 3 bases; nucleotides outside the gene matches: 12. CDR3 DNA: TGTGCCATCAGCCTATCTGCTGGGACAGGGGGGGACTATGGCTACACCTTC. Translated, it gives CAISLSAGTGGDYGYTF.

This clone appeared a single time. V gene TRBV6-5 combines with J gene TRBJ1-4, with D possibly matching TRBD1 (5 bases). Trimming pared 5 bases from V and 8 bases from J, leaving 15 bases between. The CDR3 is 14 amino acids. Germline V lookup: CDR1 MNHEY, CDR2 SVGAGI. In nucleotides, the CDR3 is TGTGCCAGCAGTCCACGGGACCTTCGGGAAAAACTGTTTTTT. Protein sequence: CASSPRDLREKLFF.

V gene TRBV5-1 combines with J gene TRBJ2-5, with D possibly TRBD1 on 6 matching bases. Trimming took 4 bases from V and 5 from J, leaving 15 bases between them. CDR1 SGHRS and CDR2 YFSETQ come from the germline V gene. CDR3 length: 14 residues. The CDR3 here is CASSLPPQGETQYF. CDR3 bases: TGCGCCAGCAGCCTCCCCCCCCAGGGGGAGACCCAGTACTTC.

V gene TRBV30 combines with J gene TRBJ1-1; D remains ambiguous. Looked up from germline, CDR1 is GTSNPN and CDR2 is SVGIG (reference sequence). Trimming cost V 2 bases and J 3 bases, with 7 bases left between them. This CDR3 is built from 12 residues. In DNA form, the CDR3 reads TGTGCCTGGAGTACGGCTTACACTGAAGCTTTCTTT. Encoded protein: CAWSTAYTEAFF.

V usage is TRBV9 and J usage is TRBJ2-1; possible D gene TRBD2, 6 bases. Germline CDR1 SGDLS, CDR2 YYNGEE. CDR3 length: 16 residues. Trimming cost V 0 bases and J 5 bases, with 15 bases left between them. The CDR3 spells CASSVGGGNPDNEQFF. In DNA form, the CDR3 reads TGTGCCAGCAGCGTAGGCGGCGGGAACCCTGACAATGAGCAGTTCTTC.

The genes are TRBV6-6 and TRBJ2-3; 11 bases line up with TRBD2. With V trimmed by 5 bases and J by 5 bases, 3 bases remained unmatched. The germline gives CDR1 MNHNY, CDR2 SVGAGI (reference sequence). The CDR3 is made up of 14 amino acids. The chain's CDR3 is CASSLAGGVDTQYF. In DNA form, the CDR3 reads TGTGCCAGCAGTCTAGCGGGGGGCGTAGATACGCAGTATTTT.

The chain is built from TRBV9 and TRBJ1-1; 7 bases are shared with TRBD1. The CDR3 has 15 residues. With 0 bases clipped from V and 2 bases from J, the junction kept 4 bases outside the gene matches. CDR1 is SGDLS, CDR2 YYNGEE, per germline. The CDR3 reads CASSVARDRNTEAFF. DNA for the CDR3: TGTGCCAGCAGCGTAGCGAGGGACAGAAACACTGAAGCTTTCTTT.

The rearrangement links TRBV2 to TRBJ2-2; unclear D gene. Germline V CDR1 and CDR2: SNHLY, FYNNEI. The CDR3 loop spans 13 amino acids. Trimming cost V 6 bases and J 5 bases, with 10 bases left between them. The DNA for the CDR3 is TGTGCCAGCAGCCAACGAAGGACCGGGGAGCTGTTTTTT. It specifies CASSQRRTGELFF. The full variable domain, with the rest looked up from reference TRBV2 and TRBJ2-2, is EPEVTQTPSHQVTQMGQEVILRCVPISNHLYFYWYRQILGQKVEFLVSFYNNEISEKSEIFDDQFSVERPDGSNFTLKIRSTKLEDSAMYFCASSQRRTGELFFGEGSRLTVL.

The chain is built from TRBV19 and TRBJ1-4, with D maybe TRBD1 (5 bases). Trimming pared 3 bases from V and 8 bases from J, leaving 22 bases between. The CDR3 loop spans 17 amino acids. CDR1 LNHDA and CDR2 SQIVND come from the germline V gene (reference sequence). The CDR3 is CASSITGTAEPREKLFF. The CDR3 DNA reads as TGTGCCAGTAGTATCACCGGGACCGCCGAGCCTAGGGAAAAACTGTTTTTT.

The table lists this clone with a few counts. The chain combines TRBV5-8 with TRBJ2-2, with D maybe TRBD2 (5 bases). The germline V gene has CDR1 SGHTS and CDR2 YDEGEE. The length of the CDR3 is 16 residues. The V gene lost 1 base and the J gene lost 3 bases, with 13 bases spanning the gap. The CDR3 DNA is TGTGCCAGCAGCTTGACTGGCGGGTTGGACACCGGGGAGCTGTTTTTT. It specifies CASSLTGGLDTGELFF.

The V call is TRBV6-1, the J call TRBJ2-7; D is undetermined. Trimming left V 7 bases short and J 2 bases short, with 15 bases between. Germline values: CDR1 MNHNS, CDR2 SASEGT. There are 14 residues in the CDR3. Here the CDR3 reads CASNSRRGTYEQYF. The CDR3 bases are TGTGCCAGCAACTCGCGCAGAGGCACCTACGAGCAGTACTTC.

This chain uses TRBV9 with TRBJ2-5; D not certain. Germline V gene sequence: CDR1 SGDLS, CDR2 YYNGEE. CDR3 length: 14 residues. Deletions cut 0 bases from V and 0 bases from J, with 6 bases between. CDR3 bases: TGTGCCAGCAGCGTAGTGGCCGACCAAGAGACCCAGTACTTC. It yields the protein CASSVVADQETQYF.

This chain's CDR3 is CASSQGTSEQYF. CDR3 DNA: TGTGCCAGCAGCCAGGGGACCTCCGAGCAGTACTTC. V usage is TRBV5-6 and J usage is TRBJ2-7, with a weak D call TRBD1 (6 bases). The CDR3 is 12 amino acids. The V gene's germline CDR1 is SGHDT and CDR2 YYEEEE. Trimming took 4 bases from V and 6 from J, leaving 11 bases between them.

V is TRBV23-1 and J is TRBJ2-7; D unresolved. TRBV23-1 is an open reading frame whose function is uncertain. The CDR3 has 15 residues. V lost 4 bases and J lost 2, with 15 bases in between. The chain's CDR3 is CASSPPSLSPYEQYF. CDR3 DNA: TGCGCCAGCAGTCCCCCCAGCTTGAGTCCCTACGAGCAGTACTTC.

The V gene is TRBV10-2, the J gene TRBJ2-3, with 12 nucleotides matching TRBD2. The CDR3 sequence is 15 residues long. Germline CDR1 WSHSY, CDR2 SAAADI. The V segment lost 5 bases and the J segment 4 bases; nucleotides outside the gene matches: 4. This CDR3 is CASSRLAGAADTQYF. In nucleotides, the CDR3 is TGCGCCAGCAGTCGACTAGCGGGGGCCGCAGATACGCAGTATTTT.

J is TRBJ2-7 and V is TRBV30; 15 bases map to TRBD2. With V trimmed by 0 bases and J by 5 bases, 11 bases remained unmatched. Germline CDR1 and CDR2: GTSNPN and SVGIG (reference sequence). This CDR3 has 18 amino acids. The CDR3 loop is CAWSVRTSGGAFRNEQYF. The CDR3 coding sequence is TGTGCCTGGAGTGTTCGGACTAGCGGGGGGGCATTTCGGAACGAGCAGTACTTC.

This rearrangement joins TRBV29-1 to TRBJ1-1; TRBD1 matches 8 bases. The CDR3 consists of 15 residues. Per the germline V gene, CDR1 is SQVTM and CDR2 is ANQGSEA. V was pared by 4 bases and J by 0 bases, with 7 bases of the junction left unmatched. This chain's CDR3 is CSVGTGSSLNTEAFF. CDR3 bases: TGCAGCGTTGGGACAGGGTCAAGCTTGAACACTGAAGCTTTCTTT.